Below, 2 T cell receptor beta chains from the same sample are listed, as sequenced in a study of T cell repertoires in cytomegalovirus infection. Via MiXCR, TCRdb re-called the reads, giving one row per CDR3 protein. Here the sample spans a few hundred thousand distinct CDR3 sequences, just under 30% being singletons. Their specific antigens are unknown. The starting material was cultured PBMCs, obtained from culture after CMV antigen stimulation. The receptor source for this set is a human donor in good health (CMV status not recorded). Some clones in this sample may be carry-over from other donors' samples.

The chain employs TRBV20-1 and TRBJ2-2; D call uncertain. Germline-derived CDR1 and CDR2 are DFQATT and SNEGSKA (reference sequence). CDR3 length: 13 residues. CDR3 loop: CSAPLGNTGELFF. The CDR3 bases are TGCAGCGCGCCACTTGGAAACACCGGGGAGCTGTTTTTT.

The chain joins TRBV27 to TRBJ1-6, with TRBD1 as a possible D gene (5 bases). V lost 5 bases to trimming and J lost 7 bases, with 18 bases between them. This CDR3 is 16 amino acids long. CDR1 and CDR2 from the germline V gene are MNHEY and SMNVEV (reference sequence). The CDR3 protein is CASSPLIPRGNSPLHF. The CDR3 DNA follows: TGTGCCAGCAGTCCTTTAATTCCGCGGGGGAATTCACCCCTCCACTTT.